These T cell receptor beta chains were read from a single sample in a study of shared clonotypes between healthy human individuals. The repertoire was sequenced with immunoSEQ multiplex PCR; TCRdb's copy has only in-frame clones and lacks some. The sample records 2 million or so clones, about 95% being singletons. Sequencing input: naive CD8+ T cells sorted from blood. The source of these receptors is a man between 18 and 35 years old in good health. Each CDR3 is given without its conserved first and last residue. Fields, in order: V gene, CDR3 length, J gene, CDR3 protein.

TRBV30	11	TRBJ2-7	AWSDWVYYEQY
TRBV28	11	TRBJ1-3	ASSLFQSNTIY
TRBV6-1	12	TRBJ2-2	ASSQWGDTGELF
TRBV19	13	TRBJ2-7	ASSGSAGGSYEQY
TRBV7-9	13	TRBJ1-2	ASSSDRGVNYGYT
TRBV10-1	10	TRBJ1-1	ASSESWGEAF
TRBV9	12	TRBJ2-7	ASSQGTSPYEQY
TRBV7-7	13	TRBJ2-7	ASSLGTGPTYEQY
TRBV10-2	12	TRBJ2-5	ATRDGRGQETQY
TRBV2	14	TRBJ2-1	ASSPPAGAPYNEQF
TRBV27	15	TRBJ1-5	ASSLSPGGGPGQPQH
TRBV5-1	14	TRBJ2-1	ASSSGLASSYNEQF
TRBV7-8	15	TRBJ2-7	ASSSNTGQGGSYEQY
TRBV5-8	12	TRBJ2-7	ASSPVWDSYEQY
TRBV5-4	16	TRBJ2-7	ASSFPTSGRAEAYEQY
TRBV4-1	11	TRBJ1-4	ASSRLRNEKLF
TRBV27	12	TRBJ2-2	ASSIDRSTGELF
TRBV27	14	TRBJ2-4	ASSLSGDGAKNIQY
TRBV9	11	TRBJ2-3	ASSVLVTDTQY
TRBV18	13	TRBJ2-7	ASSPDEGAGYEQY
TRBV7-9	16	TRBJ2-5	ASSHREGIQIQAGTQY
TRBV25-1	12	TRBJ2-2	ASIGGFNTGELF
TRBV11-2	9	TRBJ2-7	ASSPFGEQY
TRBV19	12	TRBJ1-1	ASSYGEGNTEAF
TRBV30	9	TRBJ2-3	AWSVIDTQY
TRBV29-1	11	TRBJ2-5	SVLQGYQETQY
TRBV19	10	TRBJ2-2	ASSMYTGELF
TRBV6-5	12	TRBJ1-3	ASGLSGTGNTIY
TRBV15	14	TRBJ2-2	ATSVGTTGRAGELF
TRBV10-1	11	TRBJ2-7	ASSGVGGHEQY
TRBV5-6	11	TRBJ1-1	ASSLSMNTEAF
TRBV5-4	15	TRBJ1-1	ASSLPGQSPLGTEAF
TRBV27	11	TRBJ2-2	ASTPFRAGELF
TRBV11-2	12	TRBJ1-1	ASSLVGGGAEAF
TRBV28	12	TRBJ1-1	ASSFRRVQGEAF
TRBV13	12	TRBJ2-5	ASSSGGVQETQY
TRBV29-1	11	TRBJ2-5	SMWSGGGETQY
TRBV2	14	TRBJ1-3	ASSVDREKAGNTIY
TRBV29-1	12	TRBJ1-1	SVVVGTLSTEAF
TRBV19	12	TRBJ1-5	ASSIRQGGQPQH
TRBV4-1	11	TRBJ1-5	ASSQDTEEPQH
TRBV6-6	11	TRBJ2-7	ASSYRGNHEQY
TRBV19	8	TRBJ1-2	ASKGYGYT
TRBV9	14	TRBJ1-1	ASSVDGTGFDTEAF
TRBV5-4	13	TRBJ1-1	ASSLAGEFHTEAF
TRBV9	11	TRBJ1-1	ASSVAPSPEAF
TRBV6-5	11	TRBJ1-6	ASAYREDSPLH
TRBV30	11	TRBJ2-7	AWKEGPSHEQY
TRBV5-4	13	TRBJ2-2	ASSLPGAYTGELF
TRBV7-6	12	TRBJ2-7	ASSLVSGGGEQY
TRBV2	11	TRBJ1-1	ASLGRLNTEAF
TRBV29-1	13	TRBJ2-1	SVWLAGSWRNEQF
TRBV5-1	14	TRBJ2-7	ASSLDHGTSFYEQY
TRBV19	13	TRBJ1-5	ASSSGTGFNQPQH
TRBV5-4	13	TRBJ1-5	ASSRVSGSNQPQH
TRBV4-1	15	TRBJ2-3	ASSQTSGSGPPDTQY
TRBV4-2	16	TRBJ1-1	ASSQDTNRGRPNTEAF
TRBV4-3	14	TRBJ2-1	ASSQERLAGINEQF